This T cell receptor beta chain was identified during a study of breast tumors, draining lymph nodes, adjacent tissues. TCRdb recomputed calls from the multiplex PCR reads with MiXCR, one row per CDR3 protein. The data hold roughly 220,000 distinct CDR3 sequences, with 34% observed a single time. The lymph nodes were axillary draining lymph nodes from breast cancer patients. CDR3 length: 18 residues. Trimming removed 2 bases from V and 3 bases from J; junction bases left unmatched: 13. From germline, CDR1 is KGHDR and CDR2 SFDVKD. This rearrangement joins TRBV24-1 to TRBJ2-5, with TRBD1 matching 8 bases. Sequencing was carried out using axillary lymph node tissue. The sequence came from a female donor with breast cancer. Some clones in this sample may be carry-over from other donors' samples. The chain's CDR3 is CATSDSRFRVQGEETQYF. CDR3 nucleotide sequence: TGTGCCACCAGTGATTCTAGGTTTCGGGTACAGGGGGAAGAGACCCAGTACTTC.